A selection of T cell receptor beta chains follows, all from one sample in a study of blood T cell repertoires in COVID-19. Sequencing used immunoSEQ multiplex PCR; TCRdb keeps in-frame clones, though not all of them. Altogether roughly 160,000 clones are present, 80% to 85% being singletons, with the ten largest covering 2.9%. The material sequenced was peripheral blood. Every receptor here comes from an older woman with acute or convalescent COVID-19. CDR3s include the opening cysteine and the closing phenylalanine or tryptophan. A D gene is named only where the DNA matches it firmly. A clone size is listed for some rows: how often the clone was seen (once, few, many), or a class if it is expanded.

D: TRBD1; V: TRBV5-1; J: TRBJ2-7; size: -; CDR3: CASSPIPTGNYEQYF; DNA: TGCGCCAGCAGCCCTATCCCGACAGGGAACTACGAGCAGTACTTC
D: TRBD1; V: TRBV9; J: TRBJ2-6; size: -; CDR3: CASSPGQGFPSGANVLTF; DNA: TGTGCCAGCAGCCCCGGACAGGGCTTTCCCTCTGGGGCCAACGTCCTGACTTTC
D: -; V: TRBV10-3; J: TRBJ2-1; size: -; CDR3: CAISESEKAGGYNEQFF; DNA: TGTGCCATCAGTGAGTCCGAGAAGGCAGGGGGGTACAATGAGCAGTTCTTC
D: TRBD2; V: TRBV13; J: TRBJ2-3; size: -; CDR3: CASSLAGGPTDTQYF; DNA: TGTGCCAGCAGCTTAGCGGGGGGGCCGACAGATACGCAGTATTTT
D: TRBD1; V: TRBV4-3; J: TRBJ1-2; size: -; CDR3: CASSQDGTAPYGYTF; DNA: TGCGCCAGCAGCCAAGATGGGACAGCCCCCTATGGCTACACCTTC
D: TRBD1; V: TRBV5-1; J: TRBJ2-1; size: -; CDR3: CASSQGQVVYNEQFF; DNA: TGCGCCAGCAGCCAAGGACAGGTGGTATACAATGAGCAGTTCTTC
D: TRBD2; V: TRBV7-9; J: TRBJ2-5; size: -; CDR3: CASSLSGGARLQYF; DNA: TGTGCCAGCAGCTTAAGCGGGGGGGCCCGGCTTCAGTACTTC
D: TRBD1; V: TRBV6-5; J: TRBJ1-5; size: -; CDR3: CASSYGEGANQPQHF; DNA: TGTGCCAGCAGTTACGGAGAGGGGGCCAATCAGCCCCAGCATTTT
D: TRBD2; V: TRBV19; J: TRBJ2-1; size: -; CDR3: CASLPAWRGGHDEQFF; DNA: TGTGCCAGTCTCCCCGCGTGGCGGGGGGGGCACGATGAGCAGTTCTTC
D: -; V: TRBV21-1; J: TRBJ2-6; size: -; CDR3: CASSTARDRGSLNSGANVLTF; DNA: TGTGCCAGCAGCACCGCCCGGGACAGGGGATCCTTGAACTCTGGGGCCAACGTCCTGACTTTC
D: -; V: TRBV19; J: TRBJ1-1; size: -; CDR3: CASSIGAWTEAFF; DNA: TGTGCCAGTAGTATAGGAGCTTGGACTGAAGCTTTCTTT
D: TRBD2; V: TRBV7-2; J: TRBJ2-3; size: -; CDR3: CASSSILAASTDTQYF; DNA: TGTGCCAGCAGCTCGATACTAGCGGCAAGCACAGATACGCAGTATTTT
D: -; V: TRBV24-1; J: TRBJ2-1; size: -; CDR3: CATRDSPYNEQFF; DNA: TGTGCCACCAGAGACAGCCCTTACAATGAGCAGTTCTTC
D: -; V: TRBV15; J: TRBJ2-4; size: -; CDR3: CATSRGGENIQYF; DNA: TGTGCCACCAGCAGAGGCGGGGAAAACATTCAGTACTTC
D: TRBD1; V: TRBV6-5; J: TRBJ1-1; size: -; CDR3: CASSHRDRGGTEAFF; DNA: TGTGCCAGCAGTCACCGGGACAGGGGTGGGACTGAAGCTTTCTTT
D: -; V: TRBV10-1; J: TRBJ1-1; size: -; CDR3: CASRGAGDVTEAFF; DNA: TGCGCCAGCAGGGGGGCGGGGGATGTGACTGAAGCTTTCTTT
D: TRBD1; V: TRBV15; J: TRBJ1-4; size: -; CDR3: CATSRSGTGDEKLFF; DNA: TGTGCCACCAGCAGATCCGGGACAGGGGATGAAAAACTGTTTTTT
D: TRBD1; V: TRBV27; J: TRBJ1-1; size: -; CDR3: CASSSTQGAQAFF; DNA: TGTGCCAGCAGTTCAACGCAGGGGGCCCAGGCTTTCTTT
D: TRBD1; V: TRBV5-1; J: TRBJ1-6; size: -; CDR3: CASSLDRDHSPLHF; DNA: TGCGCCAGCAGCCTTGACAGGGACCATTCACCCCTCCACTTT
D: TRBD2; V: TRBV6-6; J: TRBJ2-5; size: -; CDR3: CASGADLGGETQYF; DNA: TGTGCCAGCGGGGCCGACTTGGGAGGGGAGACCCAGTACTTC
D: TRBD2; V: TRBV10-3; J: TRBJ2-1; size: -; CDR3: CAISESAMTSGGYNEQFF; DNA: TGTGCCATCAGTGAGTCGGCTATGACTAGCGGGGGTTACAATGAGCAGTTCTTC
D: TRBD2; V: TRBV19; J: TRBJ2-5; size: few; CDR3: CASGEGSRGETQYF; DNA: TGTGCCAGCGGGGAGGGATCACGGGGGGAGACCCAGTACTTC
D: TRBD2; V: TRBV5-4; J: TRBJ2-1; size: -; CDR3: CASSFPGTRGSNEQFF; DNA: TGTGCCAGCAGCTTTCCCGGGACTAGGGGAAGCAATGAGCAGTTCTTC
D: TRBD1; V: TRBV5-4; J: TRBJ1-2; size: -; CDR3: CASRRQGGSYIYGYTF; DNA: TGTGCCAGCAGACGACAGGGGGGGTCTTATATCTATGGCTACACCTTC
D: TRBD2; V: TRBV7-3; J: TRBJ2-2; size: -; CDR3: CACPLRAGASNTGELFF; DNA: TGTGCCTGTCCGCTTAGAGCGGGGGCCTCGAACACCGGGGAGCTGTTTTTT
D: -; V: TRBV30; J: TRBJ1-5; size: -; CDR3: CAWTKGTINQPQHF; DNA: TGTGCCTGGACGAAGGGGACAATCAATCAGCCCCAGCATTTT
D: TRBD1; V: TRBV3-1/TRBV3-2; J: TRBJ1-6; size: -; CDR3: CASGQGNNSPLHF; DNA: TGTGCCAGCGGACAGGGTAATAATTCACCCCTCCACTTT
D: -; V: TRBV6-5; J: TRBJ2-5; size: -; CDR3: CASSYGAGGWKTQYF; DNA: TGTGCCAGCAGTTATGGGGCAGGGGGGTGGAAGACCCAGTACTTC
D: TRBD1; V: TRBV11-2; J: TRBJ2-7; size: -; CDR3: CASSLALGQQSSYEQYF; DNA: TGTGCCAGCAGCTTAGCTTTGGGACAGCAAAGCTCCTACGAGCAGTACTTC
D: -; V: TRBV19; J: TRBJ1-2; size: -; CDR3: CASSELGSLFFYGYTF; DNA: TGTGCCAGTAGTGAGCTTGGGAGCCTGTTTTTTTATGGCTACACCTTC
D: -; V: TRBV19; J: TRBJ1-2; size: -; CDR3: CASSNPQGSGGYTF; DNA: TGTGCCAGTAGTAACCCACAGGGATCGGGAGGCTACACCTTC
D: -; V: TRBV7-8; J: TRBJ1-6; size: once; CDR3: CASSLRGLTYNSPLHF; DNA: TGTGCCAGCAGCTTAAGGGGACTGACCTATAATTCACCCCTCCACTTT
D: -; V: TRBV19; J: TRBJ2-7; size: -; CDR3: CASSPPAGFDEQYF; DNA: TGTGCCAGTAGCCCCCCGGCAGGGTTCGACGAGCAGTACTTC
D: -; V: TRBV18; J: TRBJ2-7; size: -; CDR3: CASSGLPGGSYEQYF; DNA: TGTGCCAGCTCCGGGCTCCCAGGGGGGTCCTACGAGCAGTACTTC
D: -; V: TRBV6-5; J: TRBJ2-7; size: -; CDR3: CASSYGATYEQYF; DNA: TGTGCCAGCAGTTACGGAGCGACCTACGAGCAGTACTTC
D: -; V: TRBV7-9; J: TRBJ1-1; size: -; CDR3: CASSFGGAKNTEAFF; DNA: TGTGCCAGCAGCTTTGGGGGCGCGAAGAATACTGAAGCTTTCTTT
D: TRBD1; V: TRBV5-6; J: TRBJ1-2; size: -; CDR3: CASSLRGRGHYGYTF; DNA: TGTGCCAGCAGCTTGAGGGGCAGGGGGCACTATGGCTACACCTTC
D: -; V: TRBV18; J: TRBJ1-6; size: -; CDR3: CASSPKGPNPPLHF; DNA: TGTGCCAGCTCACCAAAGGGGCCAAACCCACCCCTCCACTTT
D: -; V: TRBV18; J: TRBJ1-1; size: few; CDR3: CASSVRVSVTEAFF; DNA: TGTGCCAGCTCGGTTCGGGTTAGCGTAACTGAAGCTTTCTTT
D: TRBD2; V: TRBV11-2; J: TRBJ2-2; size: once; CDR3: CASSLGGGNTGELFF; DNA: TGTGCCAGCAGCTTAGGCGGGGGTAACACCGGGGAGCTGTTTTTT
D: -; V: TRBV3-1/TRBV3-2; J: TRBJ1-3; size: -; CDR3: CASSQVRDNGNTIYF; DNA: TGTGCCAGCAGCCAAGTCAGGGACAATGGAAACACCATATATTTT
D: TRBD1; V: TRBV6-5; J: TRBJ2-4; size: -; CDR3: CASSSQGSAKNIQYF; DNA: TGTGCCAGCAGTTCACAGGGGTCCGCCAAAAACATTCAGTACTTC
D: TRBD2; V: TRBV6-6; J: TRBJ2-3; size: -; CDR3: CASEAGGTDTQYF; DNA: TGTGCCAGCGAAGCGGGGGGGACAGATACGCAGTATTTT
D: TRBD1; V: TRBV9; J: TRBJ1-1; size: once; CDR3: CASSVGQGFTEAFF; DNA: TGTGCCAGCAGCGTCGGACAGGGTTTCACTGAAGCTTTCTTT
D: -; V: TRBV27; J: TRBJ2-3; size: -; CDR3: CASSLGMGAHTDTQYF; DNA: TGTGCCAGCAGTTTGGGGATGGGGGCCCACACAGATACGCAGTATTTT
D: -; V: TRBV6-5; J: TRBJ1-5; size: -; CDR3: CASRGGIDQPQHF; DNA: TGTGCCAGCAGAGGGGGAATAGATCAGCCCCAGCATTTT
D: TRBD1; V: TRBV10-3; J: TRBJ1-1; size: -; CDR3: CAISTGVTEAFF; DNA: TGTGCCATCAGCACAGGGGTCACTGAAGCTTTCTTT
D: -; V: TRBV19; J: TRBJ1-5; size: -; CDR3: CASSTSNQPQHF; DNA: TGTGCCAGTAGTACGTCTAATCAGCCCCAGCATTTT
D: -; V: TRBV5-4; J: TRBJ2-5; size: -; CDR3: CASSLGGQVLGETQYF; DNA: TGTGCCAGCAGCTTGGGAGGGCAGGTTCTGGGAGAGACCCAGTACTTC
D: -; V: TRBV11-2; J: TRBJ1-2; size: -; CDR3: CASSLRRGQYGYTF; DNA: TGTGCCAGCAGCCTAAGACGGGGTCAGTATGGCTACACCTTC
D: TRBD1; V: TRBV15; J: TRBJ2-7; size: once; CDR3: CATSRDTGGNHYEQYF; DNA: TGTGCCACCAGCAGGGACACAGGGGGCAATCACTACGAGCAGTACTTC
D: TRBD1; V: TRBV6-1; J: TRBJ2-7; size: -; CDR3: CASSEARTGANEQYF; DNA: TGTGCCAGCAGTGAAGCCCGTACAGGGGCAAACGAGCAGTACTTC
D: TRBD1; V: TRBV6-2/TRBV6-3; J: TRBJ1-4; size: -; CDR3: CASSLRDRQNEKLFF; DNA: TGTGCCAGCAGCCTCCGGGACAGACAAAATGAAAAACTGTTTTTT
D: TRBD1; V: TRBV7-3; J: TRBJ1-2; size: -; CDR3: CASSLNGRGSYGYTF; DNA: TGTGCCAGCAGCTTAAATGGCAGGGGGAGCTATGGCTACACCTTC